The sequence of this T cell receptor beta chain was determined in a study of T cells in Graves' hyperthyroidism and ophthalmopathy. Study-wide points: Ophthalmopathy, which appeared later, was predicted by the model a median approximately 6.7 months before onset. Blood samples included most of the expanded thyroid clonotypes exceeding 0.001.

J was trimmed by 3 bases and V by 0 bases; bases with no gene match: 3. CDR3 length equals 15 residues. In germline, CDR1 is SGDLS, CDR2 YYNGEE. This clonotype was observed many times. What it recognizes is unknown. Hyperthyroidism in the patients, aged 18 to 65, was newly diagnosed and under 2 months in duration. Uncontrolled infection, other autoimmune disease, pregnancy or lactation excluded patients. Template material for amplifying TCR beta CDR3 regions consisted of RNA transcripts. HTBI primers were the set used in a first-round RT-PCR of the TCR CDR3. TCRdb recomputed calls from the multiplex PCR reads with MiXCR, one row per CDR3 protein. The data hold about 770,000 distinct CDR3 sequences, with around 20% observed a single time.

Sequenced sample: blood. The chain has TRBV9 and TRBJ2-1; 7 bases match TRBD2. This clonotype originated in a woman between 50 and 59 years old with Graves' hyperthyroidism that later progressed to Graves' ophthalmopathy. CDR3: CASSVVSGLYNEQFF. CDR3 DNA: TGTGCCAGCAGCGTAGTTAGCGGGCTCTACAATGAGCAGTTCTTC.